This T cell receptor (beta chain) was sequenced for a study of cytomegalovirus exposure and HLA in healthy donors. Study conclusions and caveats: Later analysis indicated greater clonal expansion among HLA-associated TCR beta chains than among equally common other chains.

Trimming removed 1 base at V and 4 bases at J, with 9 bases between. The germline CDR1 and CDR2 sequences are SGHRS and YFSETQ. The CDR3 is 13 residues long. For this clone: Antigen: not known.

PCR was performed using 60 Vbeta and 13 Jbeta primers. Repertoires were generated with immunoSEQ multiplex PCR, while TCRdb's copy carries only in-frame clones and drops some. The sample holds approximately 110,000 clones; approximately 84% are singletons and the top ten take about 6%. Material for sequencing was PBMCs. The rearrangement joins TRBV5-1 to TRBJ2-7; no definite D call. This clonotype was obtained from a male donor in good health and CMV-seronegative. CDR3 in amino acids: CASSLQQQYEQYF. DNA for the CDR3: TGCGCCAGCAGCTTGCAACAGCAATACGAGCAGTACTTC.